One and the same sample provided the 13 T cell receptor beta chains below, sequenced in a study of blood T cells in healthy people across ages. A J-beta primer mix and a sample-barcoded 5' primer were used in a second PCR of about 7 to 12 cycles. TCRdb fed the 5' RACE reads into MiXCR, producing one record per CDR3 protein. The top ten hold more than 7.5% of the sample, which has over 750,000 distinct CDR3 sequences, about 25% seen once. This same sample was also part of a study on T cells of mothers and their children.

The sequencing input was blood. Receptor source: a boy aged 5 to 17 in good health.

The chain employs TRBV5-5 and TRBJ1-1, with 8 positions matching TRBD1. The CDR3 is 17 amino acids. V lost 0 bases, J lost 0 bases, and 7 bases stayed unmatched. Germline CDR1 is SGHKS and CDR2 is YYEKEE (reference sequence). The CDR3 DNA reads TGTGCCAGCAGCTTGGCCGGTGGGACAGGAATGAACACTGAAGCTTTCTTT. Protein sequence: CASSLAGGTGMNTEAFF.

This clonotype was counted only a few times. This chain joins TRBV13 and TRBJ2-1, with a tentative D call TRBD1 (6 bases). The CDR3 totals 16 residues. CDR1 and CDR2 (germline): PRHDT, FYEKMQ (reference sequence). V was pared by 3 bases and J by 2 bases, with 14 bases between. CDR3 region: CASSLQWDTTYNEQFF. In DNA, the CDR3 is TGTGCCAGCAGCTTGCAGTGGGACACAACCTACAATGAGCAGTTCTTC.

This clonotype appeared a few times. J is TRBJ2-5 and V is TRBV6-2 or TRBV6-3, with D possibly TRBD1 on 5 matching bases. Per germline, CDR1 MNHEY and CDR2 SVGEGT. This CDR3 has 11 amino acids. The V end was cut by 2 bases, the J end by 7 bases, with 5 bases between. In DNA form, the CDR3 reads TGTGCCAGCAGTTACCAGGGGACCCAGTACTTC. Translated, it gives CASSYQGTQYF.

Only a few counts were recorded for this clonotype. The chain combines TRBV24-1 with TRBJ2-2; 8 bases align to TRBD1. The germline CDR1 and CDR2 sequences are KGHDR and SFDVKD. V gave up 0 bases and J gave up 1 base; unmatched junction bases: 3. This CDR3 is built from 17 residues. For the CDR3, the DNA is TGTGCCACCAGTGATTTGGCAGGGGGCCGGAACACCGGGGAGCTGTTTTTT. Translating it yields CATSDLAGGRNTGELFF.

CDR3 amino acids: CSAQLVAGDEQYF. For the CDR3, the DNA is TGCAGCGCCCAGTTGGTAGCGGGAGACGAGCAGTACTTC. The chain joins TRBV29-1 to TRBJ2-7, with 9 nucleotides matching TRBD2. CDR1 is SQVTM, CDR2 ANQGSEA, per germline. The V and J ends lost 7 bases and 5 bases, in that order; junction bases with no gene match: 9. This CDR3 contains 13 residues.

The sample holds a few counts of this clonotype. The chain employs TRBV28 and TRBJ2-1; a weak D match, TRBD2 (6 bases). The CDR3 loop spans 14 amino acids. Germline V gives CDR1 MDHEN, CDR2 SYDVKM. V lost 5 bases to trimming and J lost 12 bases, with 20 bases between them. The CDR3 spells CASSVGTYPFSQFF. CDR3 in DNA: TGTGCCAGCAGTGTCGGGACTTACCCATTTTCGCAGTTCTTC.

V and J are TRBV29-1 and TRBJ2-1; D gene unclear. The CDR3 has 13 residues. Trimming cost V 5 bases and J 5 bases, with 13 bases left between them. Germline V gives CDR1 SQVTM, CDR2 ANQGSEA. This CDR3 reads CSVSVRWDNEQFF. CDR3 DNA sequence: TGCAGCGTTTCTGTACGTTGGGACAATGAGCAGTTCTTC.

There are a few counts of this clonotype. V usage is TRBV10-3 and J usage is TRBJ2-7, with 7 positions matching TRBD1. Looked up from germline, CDR1 is ENHRY and CDR2 is SYGVKD. This CDR3 is built from 15 residues. V shed 2 bases and J 5 bases; nucleotides not matched to a gene: 9. The CDR3 DNA is TGTGCCATCAGTGAGGAGGGGGCCGAGGGACACGAGCAGTACTTC. Protein sequence: CAISEEGAEGHEQYF.

V usage is TRBV15 and J usage is TRBJ2-3, with 12 positions matching TRBD2. The CDR3 extends over 15 amino acids. The germline gives CDR1 LNHNV, CDR2 YYDKDF (reference sequence). J lost 4 bases, V lost 4 bases, and 3 bases had no gene match. The CDR3 DNA follows: TGTGCCACCAGCACTAGCGGGAGGGCCCCAGATACGCAGTATTTT. Its translation: CATSTSGRAPDTQYF.

The chain has TRBV12-3 or TRBV12-4 and TRBJ1-2; the D is unclear. The CDR3 runs 14 residues. V was pared by 4 bases and J by 4 bases, with 13 bases between. CDR3 sequence (DNA): TGTGCCAGCAGTTGGACGGACTTAGGCTATGGCTACACCTTC. Translating it yields CASSWTDLGYGYTF.

This clonotype was picked up a small number of times. The chain couples TRBV18 to TRBJ2-5, with 11 bases aligning to TRBD2. The J call is in doubt because the DNA end fits TRBJ2-7 better. Looked up from germline, CDR1 is KGHSH and CDR2 is LQKENI. CDR3 length: 13 residues. In nucleotides, the CDR3 is TGTGCCAGCTCACTTCTAGCGGGAGGCGAGCAGTACTTC. Translating gives CASSLLAGGEQYF.

The rearrangement links TRBV12-3 or TRBV12-4 to TRBJ2-4; 12 bases map to TRBD2. J lost 9 bases, V lost 4 bases, and 7 bases had no gene match. The CDR3 length is 15 residues. The chain's CDR3 is CASSYTSGGSVIQYF. The DNA of the CDR3 is TGTGCCAGCAGTTACACTAGCGGGGGGTCGGTCATTCAGTACTTC.

This clonotype turned up a few times. This chain links TRBV4-3 with TRBJ2-1, with 10 nucleotides matching TRBD2. CDR1 and CDR2 (germline): LGHNA, YSLEER. The J segment lost 4 bases and the V segment lost 0 bases, leaving 6 bases of the junction unmatched. There are 17 residues in the CDR3. The CDR3 coding sequence is TGCGCCAGCAGCCAAGAGCGCGCTAGCGGGAGTTACAATGAGCAGTTCTTC. It is translated as CASSQERASGSYNEQFF.